This TCR beta chain stems from a study of human T cells and chemical hapten exposure. Turning to the study itself: Read at 6 days, the patch tests placed 0.01% DPC on the upper back.

The library tagged individual cDNA molecules with unique molecular identifiers. A single record per CDR3 protein comes from TCRdb applying MiXCR to the RACE reads. This table has under 450,000 distinct CDR3 sequences, nearly 6.5% appearing once. The time point: patch test 2, 6 weeks after DPC sensitization. Noted treatment: therapeutic diphenylcyclopropenone sensitization with weekly scalp DPC. Study-level results: There was no change with DPC sensitization in TCRs above 1 in 1000 frequency.

In its sample, this clonotype was seen many times. The antigen is undetermined. The clonotype originates from a woman aged 18-35 years with alopecia areata. Some clones in this sample may be carry-over from other donors' samples. The sequencing used whole blood, collected in connection with sensitization to the hapten diphenylcyclopropenone (DPC).

CDR3: CASNGAYEQFF. For the CDR3, the DNA is TGTGCCAGCAATGGCGCCTATGAGCAGTTCTTC. This chain joins TRBV12-3 or TRBV12-4 and TRBJ2-1, with no clear D. CDR3 length: 11 amino acids. V was shortened by 7 bases and J by 8 bases, with 9 bases between the two germline ends.